This TCR beta chain originates from a study of cytomegalovirus exposure and HLA in healthy donors. Germline V CDR1 and CDR2: SGHTA, FQGNSA. J lost 8 bases, V lost 3 bases, and 6 bases had no gene match. The CDR3 totals 14 residues. In the case of this clone: What it recognizes is unknown.

60 Vbeta and 13 Jbeta primers were used in PCR. Clones were sequenced by immunoSEQ multiplex PCR, and TCRdb holds only the in-frame ones, with some missing. Of around 120,000 clones listed, 65% to 90% are singletons. The study, taken as a whole, reports: Per a prior analysis, the majority of TCR beta V segments were productive roughly 87% or roughly 30% of the time. Only CMV serostatus was available as immune exposure information.

The source of this sequence is a girl aged 2 to 9 in good health and CMV-seronegative. The source material was PBMCs. The chain couples TRBV7-2 to TRBJ2-1; 8 bases are a match to TRBD2. CDR3 in amino acids: CASSFPGGPYEQFF. The CDR3 coding sequence is TGTGCCAGCAGCTTCCCGGGAGGGCCCTATGAGCAGTTCTTC.